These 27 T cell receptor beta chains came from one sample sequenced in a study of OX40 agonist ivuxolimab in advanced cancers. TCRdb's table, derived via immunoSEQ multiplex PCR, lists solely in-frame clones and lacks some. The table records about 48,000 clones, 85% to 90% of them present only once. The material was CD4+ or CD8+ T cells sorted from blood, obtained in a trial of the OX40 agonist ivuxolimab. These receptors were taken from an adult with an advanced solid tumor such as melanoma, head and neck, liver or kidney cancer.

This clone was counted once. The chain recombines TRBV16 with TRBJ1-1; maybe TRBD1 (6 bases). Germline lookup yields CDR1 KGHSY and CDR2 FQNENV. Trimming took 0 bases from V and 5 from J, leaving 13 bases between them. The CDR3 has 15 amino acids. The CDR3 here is CASSQSQSGVTEAFF. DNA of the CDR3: TGTGCCAGCAGCCAATCGCAGTCAGGGGTTACTGAAGCTTTCTTT.

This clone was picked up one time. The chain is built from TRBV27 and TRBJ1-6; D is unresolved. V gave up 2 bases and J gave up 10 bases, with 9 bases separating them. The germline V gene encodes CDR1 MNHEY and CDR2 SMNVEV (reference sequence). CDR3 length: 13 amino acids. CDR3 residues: CASSLIEGSPLHF. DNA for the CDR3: TGTGCCAGCAGTTTAATCGAGGGATCACCCCTCCACTTT.

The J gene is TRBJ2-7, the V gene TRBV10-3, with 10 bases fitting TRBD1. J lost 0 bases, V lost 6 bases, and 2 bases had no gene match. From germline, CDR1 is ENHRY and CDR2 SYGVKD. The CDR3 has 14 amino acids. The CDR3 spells CAISGTGVSYEQYF. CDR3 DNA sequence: TGTGCCATCAGCGGGACAGGGGTCTCCTACGAGCAGTACTTC.

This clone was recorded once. The CDR3, as DNA: TGTGCCAGTAGTTCCGGACTAGCGGGGGTTGTCAATGAGCAGTTCTTC. Translation gives CASSSGLAGVVNEQFF. The chain uses TRBV19 and TRBJ2-1, with 13 positions matching TRBD2. Germline V gene sequence: CDR1 LNHDA, CDR2 SQIVND (reference sequence). J gave up 6 bases and V 5 bases, and 7 bases lay outside the gene matches. The CDR3 is made up of 16 amino acids.

This CDR3 reads CASSLKGLNSGANVLTF. In nucleotides, the CDR3 is TGTGCCAGCAGTTTAAAGGGTTTGAACTCTGGGGCCAACGTCCTGACTTTC. J is TRBJ2-6 and V is TRBV27; the D is unclear. V was trimmed by 2 bases and J by 0 bases, leaving 11 bases between them. This CDR3 region has 17 residues. The germline V gene has CDR1 MNHEY and CDR2 SMNVEV (reference sequence).

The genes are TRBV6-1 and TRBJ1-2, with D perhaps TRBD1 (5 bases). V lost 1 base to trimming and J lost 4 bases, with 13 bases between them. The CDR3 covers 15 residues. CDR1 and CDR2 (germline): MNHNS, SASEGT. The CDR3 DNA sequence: TGTGCCAGCAGTGAAGTGTCCCCCGGGGGCTATGGCTACACCTTC. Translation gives CASSEVSPGGYGYTF.

The CDR3 DNA follows: TGTGCCAGCAGCCAAGCCGGGACAGGGGGCGAGAAGACCCAGTACTTC. Protein product: CASSQAGTGGEKTQYF. The rearrangement uses TRBV14 and TRBJ2-5; 12 bases map to TRBD1. V trimming: 1 base; J trimming: 6 bases; junction bases outside the gene matches: 6. The V gene's germline CDR1 is SGHDN and CDR2 FVKESK. The CDR3 runs to 16 residues.

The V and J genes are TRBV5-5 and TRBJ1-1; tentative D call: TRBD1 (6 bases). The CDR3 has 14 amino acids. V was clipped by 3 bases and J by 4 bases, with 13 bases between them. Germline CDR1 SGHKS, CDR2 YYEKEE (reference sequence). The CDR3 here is CASSYTGSGTEAFF. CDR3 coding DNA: TGTGCCAGCAGCTATACAGGGTCGGGCACTGAAGCTTTCTTT.

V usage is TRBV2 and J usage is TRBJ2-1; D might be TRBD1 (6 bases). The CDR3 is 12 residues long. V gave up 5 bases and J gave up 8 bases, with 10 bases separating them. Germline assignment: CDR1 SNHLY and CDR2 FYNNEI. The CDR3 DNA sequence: TGTGCCAGCAGTAGCAGGGGTTATGAGCAGTTCTTC. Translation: CASSSRGYEQFF.

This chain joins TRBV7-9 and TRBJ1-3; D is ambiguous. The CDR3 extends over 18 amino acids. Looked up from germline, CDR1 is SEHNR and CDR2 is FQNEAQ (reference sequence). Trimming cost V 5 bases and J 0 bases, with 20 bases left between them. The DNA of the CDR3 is TGTGCCAGCAGCCATCCGGAGGCAGCCGTCTCCTCTGGAAACACCATATATTTT. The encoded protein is CASSHPEAAVSSGNTIYF.

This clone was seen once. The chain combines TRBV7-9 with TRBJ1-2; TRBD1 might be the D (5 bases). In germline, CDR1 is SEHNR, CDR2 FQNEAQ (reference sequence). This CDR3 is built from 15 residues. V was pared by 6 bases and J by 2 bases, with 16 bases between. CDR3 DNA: TGTGCCAGCAGTCCCCCCGCAGGGAGGAACTATGGCTACACCTTC. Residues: CASSPPAGRNYGYTF.

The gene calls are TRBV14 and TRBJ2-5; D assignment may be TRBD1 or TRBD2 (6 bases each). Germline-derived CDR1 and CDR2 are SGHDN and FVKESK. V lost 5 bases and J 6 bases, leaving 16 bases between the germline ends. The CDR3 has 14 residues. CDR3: CASSSGGGSKTQYF. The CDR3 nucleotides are TGTGCCAGCAGCAGTGGAGGGGGTTCGAAGACCCAGTACTTC.

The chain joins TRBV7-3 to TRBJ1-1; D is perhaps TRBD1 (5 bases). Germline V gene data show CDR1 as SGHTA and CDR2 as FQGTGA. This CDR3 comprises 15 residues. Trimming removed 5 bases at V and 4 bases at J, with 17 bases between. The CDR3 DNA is TGTGCCAGCAGCCCCGGAACTCCGGGGACCACTGAAGCTTTCTTT. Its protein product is CASSPGTPGTTEAFF.

CDR3: CASSITQGADYGYTF. The CDR3 DNA reads TGTGCCAGTAGTATAACTCAGGGGGCGGACTATGGCTACACCTTC. This sequence joins TRBV19 and TRBJ1-2; 8 bases agree with TRBD1. The CDR3 length is 15 residues. V shed 2 bases, J shed 3 bases, and the junction held 5 bases outside the gene matches. The germline CDR1 and CDR2 sequences are LNHDA and SQIVND (reference sequence). The variable domain in full, with the rest retrieved from reference TRBV19 and TRBJ1-2, is DGGITQSPKYLFRKEGQNVTLSCEQNLNHDAMYWYRQDPGQGLRLIYYSQIVNDFQKGDIAEGYSVSREKKESFPLTVTSAQKNPTAFYLCASSITQGADYGYTFGSGTRLTVV.

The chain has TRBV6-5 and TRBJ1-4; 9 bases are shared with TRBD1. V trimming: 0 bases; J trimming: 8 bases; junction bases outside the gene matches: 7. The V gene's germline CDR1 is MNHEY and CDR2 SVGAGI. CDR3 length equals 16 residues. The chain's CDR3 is CASSYSPTGGREKLFF. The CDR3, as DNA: TGTGCCAGCAGTTACTCCCCGACAGGGGGGCGCGAAAAACTGTTTTTT.

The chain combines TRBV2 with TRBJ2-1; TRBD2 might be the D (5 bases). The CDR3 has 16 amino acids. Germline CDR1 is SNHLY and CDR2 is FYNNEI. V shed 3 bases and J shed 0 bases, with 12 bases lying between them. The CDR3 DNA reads TGTGCCAGCAGTGATTCGGACTGGAACTCCTACAATGAGCAGTTCTTC. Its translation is CASSDSDWNSYNEQFF.

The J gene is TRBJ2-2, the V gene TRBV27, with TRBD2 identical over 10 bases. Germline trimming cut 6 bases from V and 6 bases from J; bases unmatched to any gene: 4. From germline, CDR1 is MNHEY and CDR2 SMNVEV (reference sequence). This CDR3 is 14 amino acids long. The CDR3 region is CASRSGGASGELFF. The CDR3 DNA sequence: TGTGCCAGCAGGAGCGGGGGGGCATCCGGGGAGCTGTTTTTT.

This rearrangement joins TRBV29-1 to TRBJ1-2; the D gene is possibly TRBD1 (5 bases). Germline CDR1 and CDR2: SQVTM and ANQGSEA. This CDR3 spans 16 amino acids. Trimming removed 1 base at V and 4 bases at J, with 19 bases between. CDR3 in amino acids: CSVEGGRDESAYGYTF. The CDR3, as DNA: TGCAGCGTTGAAGGGGGCCGGGACGAAAGCGCCTATGGCTACACCTTC.

The CDR3, as DNA: TGTGCCAGCAGCAGGGAGGGGACGCACTATGGCTACACCTTC. Protein product: CASSREGTHYGYTF. The chain is built from TRBV7-9 and TRBJ1-2; D might be TRBD1 (5 bases). The CDR3 is made up of 14 amino acids. V was clipped by 5 bases and J by 3 bases, with 13 bases between them. Germline loops: CDR1 SEHNR, CDR2 FQNEAQ (reference sequence).

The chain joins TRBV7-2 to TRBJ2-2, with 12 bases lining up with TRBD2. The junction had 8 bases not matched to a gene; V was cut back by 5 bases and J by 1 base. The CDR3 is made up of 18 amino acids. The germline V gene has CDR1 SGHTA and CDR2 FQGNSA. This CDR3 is CASSLLGLAGKNTGELFF. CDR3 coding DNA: TGTGCCAGCAGCCTCCTTGGACTAGCGGGAAAGAACACCGGGGAGCTGTTTTTT.

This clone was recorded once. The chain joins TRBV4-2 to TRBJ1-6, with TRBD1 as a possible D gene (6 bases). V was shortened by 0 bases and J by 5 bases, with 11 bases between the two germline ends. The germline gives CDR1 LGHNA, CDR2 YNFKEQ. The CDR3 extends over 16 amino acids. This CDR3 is CASSQDEGGNNSPLHF. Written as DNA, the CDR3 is TGTGCCAGCAGCCAAGATGAAGGGGGGAATAATTCACCCCTCCACTTT.

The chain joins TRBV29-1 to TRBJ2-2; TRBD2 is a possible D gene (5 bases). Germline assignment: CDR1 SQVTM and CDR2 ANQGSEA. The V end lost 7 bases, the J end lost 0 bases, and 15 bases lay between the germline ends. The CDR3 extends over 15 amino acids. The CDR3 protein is CSAAQGSANTGELFF. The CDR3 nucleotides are TGCAGCGCCGCCCAAGGGAGCGCGAACACCGGGGAGCTGTTTTTT.

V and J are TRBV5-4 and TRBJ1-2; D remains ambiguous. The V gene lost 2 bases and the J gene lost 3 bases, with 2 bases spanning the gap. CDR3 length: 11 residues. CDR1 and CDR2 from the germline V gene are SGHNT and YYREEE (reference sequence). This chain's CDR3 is CASSLDYGYTF. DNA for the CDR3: TGTGCCAGCAGCTTAGACTATGGCTACACCTTC.

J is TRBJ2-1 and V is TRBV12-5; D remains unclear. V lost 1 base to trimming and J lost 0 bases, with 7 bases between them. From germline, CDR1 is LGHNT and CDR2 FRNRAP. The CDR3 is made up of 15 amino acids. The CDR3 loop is CASGLGRSSYNEQFF. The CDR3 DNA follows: TGTGCTAGTGGTTTGGGCAGGAGCTCCTACAATGAGCAGTTCTTC. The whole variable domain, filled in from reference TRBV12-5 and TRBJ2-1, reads DARVTQTPRHKVTEMGQEVTMRCQPILGHNTVFWYRQTMMQGLELLAYFRNRAPLDDSGMPKDRFSAEMPDATLATLKIQPSEPRDSAVYFCASGLGRSSYNEQFFGPGTRLTVL.

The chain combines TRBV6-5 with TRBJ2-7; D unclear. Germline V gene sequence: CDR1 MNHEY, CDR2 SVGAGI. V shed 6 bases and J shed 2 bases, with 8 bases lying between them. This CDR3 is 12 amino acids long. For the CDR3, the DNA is TGTGCCAGCAGCGGCAGACCCTACGAGCAGTACTTC. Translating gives CASSGRPYEQYF.

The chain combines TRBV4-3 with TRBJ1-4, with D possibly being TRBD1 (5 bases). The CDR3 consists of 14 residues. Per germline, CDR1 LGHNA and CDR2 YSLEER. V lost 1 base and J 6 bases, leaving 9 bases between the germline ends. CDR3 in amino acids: CASSQVQGHEKLFF. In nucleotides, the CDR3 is TGCGCCAGCAGCCAAGTTCAGGGTCATGAAAAACTGTTTTTT.

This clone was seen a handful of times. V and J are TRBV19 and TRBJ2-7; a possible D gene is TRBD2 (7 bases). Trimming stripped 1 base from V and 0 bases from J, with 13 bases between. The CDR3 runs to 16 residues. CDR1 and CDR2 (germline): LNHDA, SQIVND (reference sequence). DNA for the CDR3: TGTGCCAGTAGTATAGTCCCGGGGGGCAGCTCCTACGAGCAGTACTTC. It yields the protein CASSIVPGGSSYEQYF.